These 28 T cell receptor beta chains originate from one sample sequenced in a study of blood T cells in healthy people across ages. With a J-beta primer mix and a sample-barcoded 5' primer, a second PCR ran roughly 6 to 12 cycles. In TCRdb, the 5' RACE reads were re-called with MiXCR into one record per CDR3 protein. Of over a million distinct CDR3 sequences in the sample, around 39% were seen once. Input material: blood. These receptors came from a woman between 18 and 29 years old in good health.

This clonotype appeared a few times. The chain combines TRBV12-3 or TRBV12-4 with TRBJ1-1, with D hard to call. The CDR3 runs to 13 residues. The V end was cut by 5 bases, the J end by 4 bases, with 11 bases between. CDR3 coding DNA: TGTGCCAGCAGTCCCCCCGCGACCACTGAAGCTTTCTTT. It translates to CASSPPATTEAFF.

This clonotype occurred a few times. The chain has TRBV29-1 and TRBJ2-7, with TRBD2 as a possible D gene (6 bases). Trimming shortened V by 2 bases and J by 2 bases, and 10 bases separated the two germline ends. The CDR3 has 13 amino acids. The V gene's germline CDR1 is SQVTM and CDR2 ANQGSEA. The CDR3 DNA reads TGCAGCGTTGAAAGGAGGGAGCCCTACGAGCAGTACTTC. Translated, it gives CSVERREPYEQYF.

Here the CDR3 reads CASSLIWAGGAGFADTQYF. Here the CDR3 DNA reads TGTGCCAGCAGCTTAATCTGGGCAGGGGGGGCCGGGTTCGCAGATACGCAGTATTTT. V is TRBV11-2 and J is TRBJ2-3; tentatively, D is TRBD1 or TRBD2 (7 bases each). Germline V gene data show CDR1 as SGHAT and CDR2 as FQNNGV. With 2 bases removed from V and 4 bases from J, the gap between germline ends came to 25 bases. This CDR3 is built from 19 residues.

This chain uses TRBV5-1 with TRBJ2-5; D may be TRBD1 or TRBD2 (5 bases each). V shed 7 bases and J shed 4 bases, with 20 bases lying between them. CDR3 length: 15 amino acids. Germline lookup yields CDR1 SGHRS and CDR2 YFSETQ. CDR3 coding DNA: TGCGCCAGCGGACTCTCCCTCGGGGCTCGAGAGACCCAGTACTTC. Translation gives CASGLSLGARETQYF. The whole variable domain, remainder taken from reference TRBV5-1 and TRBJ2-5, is KAGVTQTPRYLIKTRGQQVTLSCSPISGHRSVSWYQQTPGQGLQFLFEYFSETQRNKGNFPGRFSGRQFSNSRSEMNVSTLELGDSALYLCASGLSLGARETQYFGPGTRLLVL.

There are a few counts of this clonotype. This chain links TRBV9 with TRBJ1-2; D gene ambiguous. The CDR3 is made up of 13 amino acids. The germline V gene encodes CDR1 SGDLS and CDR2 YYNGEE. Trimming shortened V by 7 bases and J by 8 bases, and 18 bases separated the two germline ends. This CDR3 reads CASLGGGRRGYTF. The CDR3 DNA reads TGTGCCAGCCTGGGTGGAGGGCGCAGAGGCTACACCTTC.

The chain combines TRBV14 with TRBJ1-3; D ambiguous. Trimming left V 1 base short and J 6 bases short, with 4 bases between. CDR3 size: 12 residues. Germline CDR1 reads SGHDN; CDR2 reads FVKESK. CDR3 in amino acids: CASSQGVNTIYF. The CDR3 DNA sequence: TGTGCCAGCAGCCAAGGAGTAAACACCATATATTTT.

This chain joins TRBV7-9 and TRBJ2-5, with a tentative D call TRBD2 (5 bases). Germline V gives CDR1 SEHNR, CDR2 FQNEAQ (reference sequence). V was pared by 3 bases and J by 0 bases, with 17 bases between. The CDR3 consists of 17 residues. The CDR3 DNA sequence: TGTGCCAGCAGCTTCACGGAGGCGCAGCAATACCAAGAGACCCAGTACTTC. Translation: CASSFTEAQQYQETQYF. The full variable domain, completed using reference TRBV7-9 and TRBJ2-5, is DTGVSQNPRHKITKRGQNVTFRCDPISEHNRLYWYRQTLGQGPEFLTYFQNEAQLEKSRLLSDRFSAERPKGSFSTLEIQRTEQGDSAMYLCASSFTEAQQYQETQYFGPGTRLLVL.

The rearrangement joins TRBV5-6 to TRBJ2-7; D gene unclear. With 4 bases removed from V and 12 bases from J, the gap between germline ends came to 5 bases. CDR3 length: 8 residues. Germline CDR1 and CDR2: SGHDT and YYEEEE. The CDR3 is CASSTPYF. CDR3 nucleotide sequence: TGTGCCAGCAGCACCCCGTACTTC.

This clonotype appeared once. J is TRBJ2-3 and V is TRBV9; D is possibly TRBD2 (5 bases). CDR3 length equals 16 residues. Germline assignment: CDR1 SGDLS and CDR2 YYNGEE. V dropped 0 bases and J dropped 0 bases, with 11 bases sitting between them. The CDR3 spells CASSVGPSSSTDTQYF. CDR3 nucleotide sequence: TGTGCCAGCAGCGTAGGGCCTAGCTCGAGCACAGATACGCAGTATTTT.

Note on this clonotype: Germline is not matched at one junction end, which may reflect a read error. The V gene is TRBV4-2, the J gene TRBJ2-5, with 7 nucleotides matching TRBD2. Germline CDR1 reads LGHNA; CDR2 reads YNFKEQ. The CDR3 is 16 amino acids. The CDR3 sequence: CACSQLPSGGKETQYF. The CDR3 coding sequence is TGTGCCTGCAGCCAACTACCTAGCGGAGGAAAAGAGACCCAGTACTTC.

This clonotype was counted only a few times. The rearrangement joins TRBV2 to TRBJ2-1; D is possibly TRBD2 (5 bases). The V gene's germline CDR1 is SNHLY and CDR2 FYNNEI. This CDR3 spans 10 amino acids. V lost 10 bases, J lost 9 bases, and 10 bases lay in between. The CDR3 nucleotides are TGTGCCACTTCCGGGGTTGAGCAGTTCTTC. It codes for CATSGVEQFF.

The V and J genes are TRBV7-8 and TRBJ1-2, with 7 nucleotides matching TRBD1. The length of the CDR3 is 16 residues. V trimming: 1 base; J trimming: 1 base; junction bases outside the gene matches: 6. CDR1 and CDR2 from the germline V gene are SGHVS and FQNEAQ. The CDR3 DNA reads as TGTGCCAGCAGCTTAGGGGACAGCCCCTTTAACTATGGCTACACCTTC. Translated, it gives CASSLGDSPFNYGYTF.

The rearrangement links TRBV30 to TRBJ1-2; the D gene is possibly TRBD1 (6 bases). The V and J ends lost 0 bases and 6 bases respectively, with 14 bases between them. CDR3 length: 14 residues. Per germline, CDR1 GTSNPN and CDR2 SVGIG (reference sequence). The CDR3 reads CAWSVGGATNGYTF. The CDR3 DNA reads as TGTGCCTGGAGTGTTGGGGGCGCGACTAATGGCTACACCTTC.

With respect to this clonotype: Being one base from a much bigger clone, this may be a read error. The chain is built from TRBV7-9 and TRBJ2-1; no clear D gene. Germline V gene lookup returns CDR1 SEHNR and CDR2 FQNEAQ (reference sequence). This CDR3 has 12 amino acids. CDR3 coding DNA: TGTGTCAGCAGCTTAAGGGACAATGAGCAGTTCTTC. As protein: CVSSLRDNEQFF.

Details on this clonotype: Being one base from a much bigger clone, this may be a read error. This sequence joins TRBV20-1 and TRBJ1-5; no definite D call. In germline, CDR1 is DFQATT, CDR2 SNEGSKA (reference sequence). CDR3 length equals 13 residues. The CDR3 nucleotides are TGCAGTGCTCCTAATGATAACAATCAGCCCCCGCATTTT. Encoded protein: CSAPNDNNQPPHF.

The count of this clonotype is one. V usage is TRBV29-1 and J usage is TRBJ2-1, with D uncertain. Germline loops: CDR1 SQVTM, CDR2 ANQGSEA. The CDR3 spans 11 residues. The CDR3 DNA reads TGCAGTATTGGCTTAGCCAATGAGCAGTTCTTC. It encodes CSIGLANEQFF.

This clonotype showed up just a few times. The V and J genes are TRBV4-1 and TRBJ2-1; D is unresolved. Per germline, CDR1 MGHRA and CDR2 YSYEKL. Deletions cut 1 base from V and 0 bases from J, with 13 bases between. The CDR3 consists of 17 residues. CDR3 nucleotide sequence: TGCGCCAGCAGCCAAGGGCCTACGAAGAGCTCCTACAATGAGCAGTTCTTC. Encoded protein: CASSQGPTKSSYNEQFF.

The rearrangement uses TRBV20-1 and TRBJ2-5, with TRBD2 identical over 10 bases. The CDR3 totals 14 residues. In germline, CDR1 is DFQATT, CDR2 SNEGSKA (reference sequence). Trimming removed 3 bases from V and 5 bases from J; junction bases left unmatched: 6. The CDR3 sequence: CSARGSGGSETQYF. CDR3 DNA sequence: TGCAGTGCTAGGGGTAGCGGGGGGTCGGAGACCCAGTACTTC.

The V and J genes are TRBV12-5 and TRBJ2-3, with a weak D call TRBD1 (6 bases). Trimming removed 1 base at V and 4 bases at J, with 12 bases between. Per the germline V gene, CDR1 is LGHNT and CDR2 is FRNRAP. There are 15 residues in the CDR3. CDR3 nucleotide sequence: TGTGCTAGTGGTTTGGGCCACAGGGTGGCAGATACGCAGTATTTT. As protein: CASGLGHRVADTQYF.

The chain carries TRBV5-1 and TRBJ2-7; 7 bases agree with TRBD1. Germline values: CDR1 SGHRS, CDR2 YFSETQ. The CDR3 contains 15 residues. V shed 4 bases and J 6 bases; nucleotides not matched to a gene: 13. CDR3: CASSRLTGPRGEQYF. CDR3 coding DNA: TGCGCCAGCAGCCGTTTGACAGGGCCCAGAGGCGAGCAGTACTTC.

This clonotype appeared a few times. CDR3: CSVELLGQLKDGYTF. Written as DNA, the CDR3 is TGCAGCGTGGAATTGTTGGGACAGCTAAAGGATGGCTACACCTTC. This rearrangement joins TRBV29-1 to TRBJ1-2; 7 bases line up with TRBD1. The CDR3 contains 15 residues. Germline V gene lookup returns CDR1 SQVTM and CDR2 ANQGSEA. V dropped 6 bases and J dropped 6; count of bases not matched to a gene: 16.

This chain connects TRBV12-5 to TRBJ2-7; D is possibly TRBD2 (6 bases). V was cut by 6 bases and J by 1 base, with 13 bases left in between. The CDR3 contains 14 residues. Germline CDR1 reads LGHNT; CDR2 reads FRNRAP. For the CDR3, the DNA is TGTGCTAGTGGGCAGACGGGACTTTCCTACGAGCAGTACTTC. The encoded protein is CASGQTGLSYEQYF.

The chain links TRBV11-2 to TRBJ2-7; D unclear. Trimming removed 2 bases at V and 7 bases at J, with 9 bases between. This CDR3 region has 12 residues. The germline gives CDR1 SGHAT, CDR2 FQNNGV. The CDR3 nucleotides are TGTGCCAGCAGCTTACTCAGGTGTGAGCAGTACTTC. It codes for CASSLLRCEQYF.

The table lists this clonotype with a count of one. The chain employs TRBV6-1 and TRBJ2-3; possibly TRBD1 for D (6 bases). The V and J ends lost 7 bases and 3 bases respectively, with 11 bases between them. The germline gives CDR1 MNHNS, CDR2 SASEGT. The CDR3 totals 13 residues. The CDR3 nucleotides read TGTGCCAGCATGGGACACATTACAGATACGCAGTATTTT. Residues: CASMGHITDTQYF.

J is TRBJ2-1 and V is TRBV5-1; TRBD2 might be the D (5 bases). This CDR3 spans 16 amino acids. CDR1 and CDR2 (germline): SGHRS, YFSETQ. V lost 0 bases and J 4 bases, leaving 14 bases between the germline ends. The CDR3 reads CASSLASPGIYNEQFF. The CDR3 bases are TGCGCCAGCAGCTTGGCCTCGCCGGGAATTTACAATGAGCAGTTCTTC. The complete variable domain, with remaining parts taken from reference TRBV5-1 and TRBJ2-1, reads KAGVTQTPRYLIKTRGQQVTLSCSPISGHRSVSWYQQTPGQGLQFLFEYFSETQRNKGNFPGRFSGRQFSNSRSEMNVSTLELGDSALYLCASSLASPGIYNEQFFGPGTRLTVL.

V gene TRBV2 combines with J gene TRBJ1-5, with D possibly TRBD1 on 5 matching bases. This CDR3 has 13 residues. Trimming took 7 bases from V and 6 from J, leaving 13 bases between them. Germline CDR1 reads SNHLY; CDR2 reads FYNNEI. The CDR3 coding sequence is TGTGCCAGCAAGGAGCAGGGAAGTCAGCCCCAGCATTTT. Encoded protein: CASKEQGSQPQHF.

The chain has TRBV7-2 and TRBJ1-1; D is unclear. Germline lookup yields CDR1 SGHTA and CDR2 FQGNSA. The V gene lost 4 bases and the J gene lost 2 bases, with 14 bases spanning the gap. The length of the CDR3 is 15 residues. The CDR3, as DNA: TGTGCCAGCAGCTCTCGGGGAGGGCGTAACACTGAAGCTTTCTTT. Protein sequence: CASSSRGGRNTEAFF.

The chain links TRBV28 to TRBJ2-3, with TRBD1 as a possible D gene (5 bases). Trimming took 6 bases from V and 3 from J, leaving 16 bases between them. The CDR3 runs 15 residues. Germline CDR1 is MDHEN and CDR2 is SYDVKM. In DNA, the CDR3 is TGTGCCAGCAGCCCTAGGGGTTTGGCGACAGATACGCAGTATTTT. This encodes CASSPRGLATDTQYF. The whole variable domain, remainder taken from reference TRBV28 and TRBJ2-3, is DVKVTQSSRYLVKRTGEKVFLECVQDMDHENMFWYRQDPGLGLRLIYFSYDVKMKEKGDIPEGYSVSREKKERFSLILESASTNQTSMYLCASSPRGLATDTQYFGPGTRLTVL.